This TCR beta chain comes out of a study of blood T cell repertoires in COVID-19. Looking at the study overall: Whether acute or convalescent, the COVID-19 samples came from the United States, Italy and Spain. Nucleic acid was either cDNA or gDNA, and it came from T cells, B-cell-depleted T cells, or PBMCs.

Per the original methods: Researchers report that nucleated cell counts were estimated from reference gene primer amplification. Generated by immunoSEQ multiplex PCR, the TCRdb table keeps only in-frame clones and is missing some. The V and J calls and clone size were taken over from that table, and D and trimming were inferred from the DNA. The sample holds approximately 81,000 clones, 82% seen once. This clone was counted once. This CDR3 has 15 amino acids. Germline V lookup: CDR1 LGHDT, CDR2 YNNKEL (reference sequence). V lost 2 bases and J lost 4, with 15 bases in between. This clonotype originated in a human donor in a cohort sampled during active COVID-19. The chain carries TRBV3-1 (or the pseudogene TRBV3-2) and TRBJ2-7; a possible D gene is TRBD2 (7 bases). The sequenced material came from peripheral blood. CDR3: CASSQRGGAYYEQYF. CDR3 sequence (DNA): TGTGCCAGCAGCCAACGAGGGGGGGCATATTACGAGCAGTACTTC.